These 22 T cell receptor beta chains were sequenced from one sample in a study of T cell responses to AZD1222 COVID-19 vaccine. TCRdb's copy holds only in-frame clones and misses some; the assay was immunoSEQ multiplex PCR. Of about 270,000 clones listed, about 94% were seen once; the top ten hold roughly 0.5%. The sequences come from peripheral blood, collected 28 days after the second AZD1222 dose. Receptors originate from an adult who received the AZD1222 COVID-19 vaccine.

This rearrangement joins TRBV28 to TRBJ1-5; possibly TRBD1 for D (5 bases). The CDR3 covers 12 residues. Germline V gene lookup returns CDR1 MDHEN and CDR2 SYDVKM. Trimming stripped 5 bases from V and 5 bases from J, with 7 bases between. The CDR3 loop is CASSPGDQPQHF. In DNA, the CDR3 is TGTGCCAGCAGTCCGGGGGATCAGCCCCAGCATTTT.

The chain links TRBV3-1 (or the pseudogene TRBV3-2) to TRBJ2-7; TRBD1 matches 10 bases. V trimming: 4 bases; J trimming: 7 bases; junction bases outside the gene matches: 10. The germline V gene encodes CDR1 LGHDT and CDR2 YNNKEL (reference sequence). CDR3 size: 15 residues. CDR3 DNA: TGTGCCAGCAGCCCTTCTTACGGGACAGGGGTTGAGCAGTACTTC. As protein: CASSPSYGTGVEQYF.

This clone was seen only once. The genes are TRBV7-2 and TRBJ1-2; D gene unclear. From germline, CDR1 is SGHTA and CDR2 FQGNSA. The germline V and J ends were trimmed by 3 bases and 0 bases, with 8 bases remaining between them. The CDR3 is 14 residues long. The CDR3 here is CASSFGVANYGYTF. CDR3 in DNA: TGTGCCAGCAGCTTCGGGGTGGCTAACTATGGCTACACCTTC.

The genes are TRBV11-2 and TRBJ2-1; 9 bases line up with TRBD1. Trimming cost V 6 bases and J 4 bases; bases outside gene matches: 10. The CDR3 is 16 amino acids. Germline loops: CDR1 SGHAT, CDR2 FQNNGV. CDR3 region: CASSYSTGGLYNEQFF. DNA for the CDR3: TGTGCCAGCAGTTACTCTACAGGGGGCCTATACAATGAGCAGTTCTTC. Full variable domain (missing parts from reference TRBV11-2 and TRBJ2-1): EAGVAQSPRYKIIEKRQSVAFWCNPISGHATLYWYQQILGQGPKLLIQFQNNGVVDDSQLPKDRFSAERLKGVDSTLKIQPAKLEDSAVYLCASSYSTGGLYNEQFFGPGTRLTVL.

The CDR3 DNA sequence: TGCGCCAGCAGCCAGAACAGGGGGCAAAGAGGCTACACCTTC. Translating it yields CASSQNRGQRGYTF. The V gene is TRBV5-1, the J gene TRBJ1-2; 9 bases agree with TRBD1. The CDR3 sequence is 14 residues long. Germline V gene sequence: CDR1 SGHRS, CDR2 YFSETQ. Unmatched junction bases numbered 9, after V lost 4 bases and J lost 8 bases.

For the CDR3, the DNA is TGCGCCAGCAGCCCATTCTGGGACAGCCAGGACACTGAAGCTTTCTTT. Translated, it gives CASSPFWDSQDTEAFF. The chain employs TRBV5-1 and TRBJ1-1, with TRBD1 matching 7 bases. The V and J ends lost 4 bases and 3 bases, in that order; junction bases with no gene match: 12. Germline CDR1 and CDR2: SGHRS and YFSETQ. The CDR3 extends over 16 amino acids.

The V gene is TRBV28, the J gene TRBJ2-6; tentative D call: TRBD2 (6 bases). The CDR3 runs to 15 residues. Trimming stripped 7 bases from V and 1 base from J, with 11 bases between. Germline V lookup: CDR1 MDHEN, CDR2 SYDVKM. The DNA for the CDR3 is TGTGCCAGCACCACGGCGGGGTCTGGGGCCAACGTCCTGACTTTC. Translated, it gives CASTTAGSGANVLTF.

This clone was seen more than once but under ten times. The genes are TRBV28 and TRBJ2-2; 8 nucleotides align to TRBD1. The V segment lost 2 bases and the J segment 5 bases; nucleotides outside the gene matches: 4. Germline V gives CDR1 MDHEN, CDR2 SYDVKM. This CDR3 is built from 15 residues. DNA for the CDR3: TGTGCCAGCAGTTTAAGGACAGGGAGAACCGGGGAGCTGTTTTTT. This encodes CASSLRTGRTGELFF.

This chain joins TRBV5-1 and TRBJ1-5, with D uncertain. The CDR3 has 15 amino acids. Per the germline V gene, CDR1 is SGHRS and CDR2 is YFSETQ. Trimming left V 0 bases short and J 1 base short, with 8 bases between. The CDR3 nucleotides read TGCGCCAGCAGCTTGGACCCCCAAAGCAATCAGCCCCAGCATTTT. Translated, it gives CASSLDPQSNQPQHF.

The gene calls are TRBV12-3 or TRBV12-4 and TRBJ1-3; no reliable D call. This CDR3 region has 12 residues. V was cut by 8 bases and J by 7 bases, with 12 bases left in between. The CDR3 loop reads CASGLGFNTIYF. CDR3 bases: TGTGCCAGCGGATTGGGATTCAACACCATATATTTT.

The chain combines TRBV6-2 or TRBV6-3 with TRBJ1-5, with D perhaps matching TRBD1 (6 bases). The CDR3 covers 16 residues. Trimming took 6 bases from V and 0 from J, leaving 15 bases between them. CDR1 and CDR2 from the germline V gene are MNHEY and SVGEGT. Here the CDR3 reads CASSPRTVYSNQPQHF. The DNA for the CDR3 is TGTGCCAGCAGCCCCCGGACAGTCTATAGCAATCAGCCCCAGCATTTT.

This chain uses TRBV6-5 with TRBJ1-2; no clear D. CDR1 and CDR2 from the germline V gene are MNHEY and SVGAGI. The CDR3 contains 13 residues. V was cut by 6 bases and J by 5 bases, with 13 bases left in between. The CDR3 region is CASRPQTLYGYTF. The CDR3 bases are TGTGCCAGCAGGCCACAGACTTTATATGGCTACACCTTC.

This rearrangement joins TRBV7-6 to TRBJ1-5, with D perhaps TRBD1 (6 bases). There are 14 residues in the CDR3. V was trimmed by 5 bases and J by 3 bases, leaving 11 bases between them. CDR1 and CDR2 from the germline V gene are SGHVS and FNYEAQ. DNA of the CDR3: TGTGCCAGCAGCGTCGGACAGTTCAATCAGCCCCAGCATTTT. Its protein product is CASSVGQFNQPQHF.

CDR3 bases: TGTGCCAGCAGTTACGCGGGGGGGATGAACACTGAAGCTTTCTTT. Translating gives CASSYAGGMNTEAFF. The chain combines TRBV6-5 with TRBJ1-1; perhaps TRBD1 as D (5 bases). CDR1 is MNHEY and CDR2 is SVGAGI in the germline V gene. The CDR3 contains 15 residues. Trimming removed 2 bases at V and 0 bases at J, with 10 bases between.

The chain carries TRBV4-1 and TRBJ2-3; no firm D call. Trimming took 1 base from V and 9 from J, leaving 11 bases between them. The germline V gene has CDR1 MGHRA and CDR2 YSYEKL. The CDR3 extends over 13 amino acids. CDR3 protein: CASSQAPFGTQYF. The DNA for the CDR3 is TGCGCCAGCAGCCAAGCCCCATTTGGGACGCAGTATTTT.

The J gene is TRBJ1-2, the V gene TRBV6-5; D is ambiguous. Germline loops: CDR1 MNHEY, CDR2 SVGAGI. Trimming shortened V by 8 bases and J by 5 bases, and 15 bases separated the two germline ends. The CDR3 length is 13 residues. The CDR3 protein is CASGVGGGYGYTF. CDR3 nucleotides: TGTGCCAGCGGGGTCGGTGGCGGGTATGGCTACACCTTC.

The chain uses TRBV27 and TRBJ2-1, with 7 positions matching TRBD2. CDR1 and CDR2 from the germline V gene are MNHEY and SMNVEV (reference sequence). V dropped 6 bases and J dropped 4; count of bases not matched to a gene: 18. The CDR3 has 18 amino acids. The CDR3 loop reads CASSGAGSLAEPYNEQFF. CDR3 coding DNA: TGTGCCAGCAGCGGCGCAGGGTCTCTAGCGGAGCCGTACAATGAGCAGTTCTTC.

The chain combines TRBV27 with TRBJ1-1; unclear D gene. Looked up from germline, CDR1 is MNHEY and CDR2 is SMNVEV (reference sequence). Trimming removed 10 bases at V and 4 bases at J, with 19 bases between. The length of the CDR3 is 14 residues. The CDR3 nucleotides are TGTGCCACCCGATTCGGGTTGGCGAGCACTGAAGCTTTCTTT. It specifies CATRFGLASTEAFF.

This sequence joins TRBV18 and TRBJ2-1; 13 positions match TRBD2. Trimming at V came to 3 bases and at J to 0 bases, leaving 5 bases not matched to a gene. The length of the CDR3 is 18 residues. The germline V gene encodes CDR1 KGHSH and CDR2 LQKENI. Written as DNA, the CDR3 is TGTGCCAGCTCACCCGGACTAGCGGGGGATTACTCCTACAATGAGCAGTTCTTC. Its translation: CASSPGLAGDYSYNEQFF.

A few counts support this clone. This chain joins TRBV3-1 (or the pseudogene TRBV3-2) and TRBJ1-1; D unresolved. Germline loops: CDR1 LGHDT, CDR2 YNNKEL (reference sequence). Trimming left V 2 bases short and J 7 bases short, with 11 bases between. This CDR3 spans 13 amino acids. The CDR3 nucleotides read TGTGCCAGCAGCCAATGGACCGGCGGTGAAGCTTTCTTT. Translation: CASSQWTGGEAFF.

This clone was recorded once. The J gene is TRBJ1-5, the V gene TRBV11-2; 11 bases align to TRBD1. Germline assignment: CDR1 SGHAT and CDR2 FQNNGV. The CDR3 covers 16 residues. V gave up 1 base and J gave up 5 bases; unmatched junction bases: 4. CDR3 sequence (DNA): TGTGCCAGCAGCTTAGGAGGGACAGGGGGTGATCAGCCCCAGCATTTT. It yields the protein CASSLGGTGGDQPQHF.

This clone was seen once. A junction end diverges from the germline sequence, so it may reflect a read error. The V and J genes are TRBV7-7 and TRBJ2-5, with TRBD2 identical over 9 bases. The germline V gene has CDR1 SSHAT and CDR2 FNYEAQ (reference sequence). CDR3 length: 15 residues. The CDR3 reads CASSRTSVRQETQYF. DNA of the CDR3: TGTGCTAGCAGCCGGACTAGCGTGCGGCAAGAGACCCAGTACTTC.